This T cell receptor (beta chain) originates from a study of blood T cell repertoires in COVID-19. On the study more broadly: Sites across the United States, Italy and Spain contributed samples from acute and convalescent COVID-19. Sources were T cells, B-cell-depleted T cells, or PBMCs; the material itself was cDNA or gDNA.

Seattle enrolled patients during active infection and tracked them longitudinally. Original analysis: Amplifying reference gene primers gave estimates of nucleated cell counts. This table comes from immunoSEQ multiplex PCR, and its TCRdb copy is limited to in-frame clones, with some not included. V and J calls plus clone size are reproduced from that table; the DNA served to infer D and trimming. The table has roughly 460,000 clones, 85% to 90% seen once. Germline V gene sequence: CDR1 KGHDR, CDR2 SFDVKD. V gave up 7 bases and J gave up 1 base, with 12 bases separating them. This CDR3 is 15 amino acids long.

The source is a man aged 18 to 29 with COVID-19, enrolled during active disease. The sample consisted of peripheral blood. This chain uses TRBV24-1 with TRBJ2-2, with a possible D match to TRBD2 (6 bases). CDR3 residues: CATSNRDLNTGELFF. The CDR3 DNA follows: TGTGCCACCAGCAACCGGGACTTGAACACCGGGGAGCTGTTTTTT.